The following is a T cell receptor (beta chain) sequence with its context. No antigen is known for it. This record comes from a study of T-cell reconstitution after alpha-beta-depleted transplantation in children. A library of TCRbeta sequences, prepared with unique molecular identifiers, was generated. Each CDR3 protein gets one entry after TCRdb re-called the PCR reads with MiXCR. The sample lists roughly 420,000 distinct CDR3 sequences, 15% to 20% occurring once. Germline V gene data show CDR1 as DFQATT and CDR2 as SNEGSKA (reference sequence). CDR3 length: 11 residues. V lost 7 bases, J lost 7 bases, and 13 bases lay in between. Findings and caveats of the study: The authors attributed T-cell counts and diversity one year after transplant mostly to newly produced T cells. Approximately two months post-transplant, alpha-beta T cells reportedly originated from several hundred expanded graft clones.

The chain carries TRBV20-1 and TRBJ2-5, with D maybe TRBD2 (6 bases). The material was PBMCs, mostly from graft donor cells, obtained 360 days after TCRalphabeta/CD19-depleted stem cell transplant. This receptor was obtained from a boy less than two years old who had a stem cell transplant for Wiskott-Aldrich syndrome, so the T cells may come from the graft donor. The CDR3 sequence: CSGFWEATQYF. In nucleotides, the CDR3 is TGCAGTGGCTTCTGGGAGGCGACCCAGTACTTC.